The 11 T cell receptor beta chains below come from one sample, sequenced in a study of Tregs in tolerant kidney transplant recipients. Data came from immunoSEQ multiplex PCR; TCRdb stores just in-frame clones and leaves some out. The sample has some 250,000 clones; more than 65% are singletons. Sequencing input: CD4+ T cells from blood. Receptor source: a human donor in good health.

CDR3 region: CASRYLGLETSEQYF. In DNA, the CDR3 is TGTGCCAGCAGATACCTCGGACTGGAAACCTCCGAGCAGTACTTC. V usage is TRBV6-5 and J usage is TRBJ2-7; D may be TRBD2 (5 bases). The CDR3 extends over 15 amino acids. Looked up from germline, CDR1 is MNHEY and CDR2 is SVGAGI. Trimming removed 6 bases at V and 6 bases at J, with 21 bases between.

In regard to this clone: This specimen includes other DNA sequences encoding the same CDR3. The gene calls are TRBV5-6 and TRBJ1-1, with 9 nucleotides matching TRBD1. The ends lost 4 bases at V and 2 bases at J; junction bases unmatched: 3. The CDR3 is 14 residues long. Germline CDR1 and CDR2: SGHDT and YYEEEE. CDR3 sequence: CASSRDRANTEAFF. For the CDR3, the DNA is TGTGCCAGCAGCCGGGACAGGGCTAACACTGAAGCTTTCTTT.

CDR3 in amino acids: CASSVEVGAYNEQFF. The CDR3, as DNA: TGTGCCAGCAGCGTAGAGGTGGGGGCTTACAATGAGCAGTTCTTC. The chain recombines TRBV9 with TRBJ2-1, with a possible D match to TRBD1 (6 bases). CDR1 SGDLS and CDR2 YYNGEE come from the germline V gene. The V end was cut by 0 bases, the J end by 4 bases, with 11 bases between. CDR3 length equals 15 residues. Full variable domain (missing parts from reference TRBV9 and TRBJ2-1): DSGVTQTPKHLITATGQRVTLRCSPRSGDLSVYWYQQSLDQGLQFLIQYYNGEERAKGNILERFSAQQFPDLHSELNLSSLELGDSALYFCASSVEVGAYNEQFFGPGTRLTVL.

The chain employs TRBV7-2 and TRBJ1-1; D is unclear. This CDR3 is built from 14 residues. The germline V gene has CDR1 SGHTA and CDR2 FQGNSA. V was trimmed by 3 bases and J by 7 bases, leaving 15 bases between them. The CDR3 loop reads CASSFSGRSGEAFF. For the CDR3, the DNA is TGTGCCAGCAGCTTCTCGGGCAGGAGCGGTGAAGCTTTCTTT.

The chain carries TRBV7-2 and TRBJ1-5, with 7 bases identical to TRBD1. Looked up from germline, CDR1 is SGHTA and CDR2 is FQGNSA. The CDR3 consists of 15 residues. Trimming at V came to 6 bases and at J to 4 bases, leaving 9 bases not matched to a gene. The CDR3 DNA reads as TGTGCCAGCAGTTCCCGACAGGGTTCTAATCAGCCCCAGCATTTT. Protein: CASSSRQGSNQPQHF.

The V call is TRBV12-5, the J call TRBJ2-5; D is perhaps TRBD2 (5 bases). V was clipped by 1 base and J by 4 bases, with 16 bases between them. CDR1 LGHNT and CDR2 FRNRAP come from the germline V gene. This CDR3 contains 16 residues. The DNA of the CDR3 is TGTGCTAGTGGTTTGGGACGGACTCTCGACCGAGAGACCCAGTACTTC. It specifies CASGLGRTLDRETQYF.

The chain links TRBV5-8 to TRBJ2-7; TRBD1 is a possible D gene (6 bases). Deletions cut 0 bases from V and 5 bases from J, with 15 bases between. Germline V gene lookup returns CDR1 SGHTS and CDR2 YDEGEE. This CDR3 contains 15 residues. The CDR3 region is CASSLEWARGHEQYF. Written as DNA, the CDR3 is TGTGCCAGCAGCTTGGAATGGGCCAGGGGCCACGAGCAGTACTTC.

The chain uses TRBV6-1 and TRBJ2-7; maybe TRBD2 (5 bases). The CDR3 has 14 residues. The V end was cut by 3 bases, the J end by 1 base, with 10 bases between. Per the germline V gene, CDR1 is MNHNS and CDR2 is SASEGT. The CDR3: CASSEVRGSYEQYF. The CDR3 region has the DNA TGTGCCAGCAGTGAGGTTCGCGGGTCCTACGAGCAGTACTTC.

The chain uses TRBV2 and TRBJ1-3; TRBD1 matches 7 bases. This CDR3 is built from 14 residues. V lost 5 bases to trimming and J lost 1 base; unmatched junction nucleotides: 2. CDR1 is SNHLY and CDR2 is FYNNEI in the germline V gene. The CDR3 sequence is CASSPQGSGNTIYF. The CDR3, as DNA: TGTGCCAGCAGTCCACAGGGGTCTGGAAACACCATATATTTT.

The chain joins TRBV7-7 to TRBJ1-1; D uncertain. CDR1 is SSHAT and CDR2 is FNYEAQ in the germline V gene (reference sequence). This CDR3 is 13 amino acids long. V shed 5 bases and J shed 1 base, with 8 bases lying between them. In DNA form, the CDR3 reads TGTGCCAGCAGCCCCCAGACGAACACTGAAGCTTTCTTT. This sequence encodes CASSPQTNTEAFF.

The genes are TRBV10-3 and TRBJ2-1; 14 bases match TRBD2. The CDR3 totals 19 residues. The germline V gene has CDR1 ENHRY and CDR2 SYGVKD. After removal of 2 bases from V and 5 bases from J, the junction contained 11 bases not matched to a gene. As DNA, the CDR3 is TGTGCCATCAGTGAGCCTCTAAAAACGACTAGCGGGAGGGACAATGAGCAGTTCTTC. It yields the protein CAISEPLKTTSGRDNEQFF.